This T cell receptor (beta chain) was captured in a study of T cell responses to AZD1222 COVID-19 vaccine. On this clone itself: Its specificity is unknown.

Trimming took off 3 bases at V and 9 bases at J, with 15 bases between the two ends. The CDR3 spans 13 residues. Germline loops: CDR1 DFQATT, CDR2 SNEGSKA (reference sequence). General study points: Distributed over spike, vaccine-associated CD4 TCRs predominated at 160-218 and 743-854. White British donors predominated, females outnumbered males, and clonal diversity was possibly underestimated. Seropositivity was recorded at baseline in only 6 or 7 AZD1222 recipients.

Profiled with immunoSEQ multiplex PCR; TCRdb holds only in-frame clones, not every one. In the table there are 110,000 or so clones, 91% of which are singletons. This TCR was sampled from an adult in good health. The chain has TRBV20-1 and TRBJ1-5; perhaps TRBD1 as D (5 bases). The sample was peripheral blood, taken on day 0 of AZD1222 vaccination. The CDR3 is CSASGQGQRPQHF. The CDR3 coding sequence is TGCAGTGCTAGTGGGCAGGGCCAGCGGCCCCAGCATTTT.